The clone carrying this TCR beta chain was recorded at least ten times. The antigen is undetermined. Graves' hyperthyroidism qualified as stable when ophthalmopathy did not progress within 18 months. Patients were excluded for uncontrolled infection, other autoimmune disease, pregnancy or lactation. The TCR beta CDR3 regions underwent amplification using RNA transcripts as the source. The TCR CDR3 was amplified in a first-round RT-PCR using the HTBI primer set. TCRdb passed the multiplex PCR reads through MiXCR, listing each CDR3 protein once. The sample records about 590,000 distinct CDR3 sequences, about 15% being singletons. The source of the sample is a study of T cells in Graves' hyperthyroidism and ophthalmopathy. Findings and caveats of the study: Most clonotypes expanded in thyroid above 0.001 were likewise present in blood. Ophthalmopathy stood apart from stable hyperthyroidism in a 13 V-J model.

Sequencing was performed on blood. The source is a young woman with Graves' hyperthyroidism.

CDR3 loop: CASSPLWDSTGELFF. Written as DNA, the CDR3 is TGTGCCAGCAGTCCTCTATGGGACAGCACCGGGGAGCTGTTTTTT. The genes are TRBV28 and TRBJ2-2, with TRBD1 identical over 7 bases. CDR1 and CDR2 from the germline V gene are MDHEN and SYDVKM. This CDR3 region has 15 residues. V shed 5 bases, J shed 4 bases, and the junction held 7 bases outside the gene matches.